This T cell receptor beta chain came from a study of T cells in localized non-small cell lung cancer. General study results and limits: The study found T cell clonality highest in uninvolved adjacent lung, above tumor. Adjacent lung tissue had a median approximately 57 of the top 100 clones found in the tumor. A raised T cell density in blood coincided with lengthier overall survival.

Assay: immunoSEQ multiplex PCR; the TCRdb copy retains only in-frame clones and omits some. The data show about 13,000 clones, with about 28% seen just once and about 7.8% held by the top ten. In its sample, this clone was seen a few times. The antigen remains undetermined. Germline CDR1 reads GTSNPN; CDR2 reads SVGIG (reference sequence). There are 15 residues in the CDR3. Unmatched junction bases numbered 9, after V lost 3 bases and J lost 3 bases. The gene calls are TRBV30 and TRBJ1-1; 8 bases map to TRBD1. The TCR sequence derives from a female donor aged 60 or older with stage I lung adenocarcinoma. Specimen: lung tumor tissue, collected before any cancer treatment. CDR3 nucleotide sequence: TGTGCCTGGAGGGCCCCAGGGGGCTTGTACACTGAAGCTTTCTTT. Its protein product is CAWRAPGGLYTEAFF. The full variable domain, in which reference TRBV30 and TRBJ1-1 provide the parts outside the CDR3, is SQTIHQWPATLVQPVGSPLSLECTVEGTSNPNLYWYRQAAGRGLQLLFYSVGIGQISSEVPQNLSASRPQDRQFILSSKKLLLSDSGFYLCAWRAPGGLYTEAFFGQGTRLTVV.